Shown below are 27 T cell receptor beta chains from a single sample sequenced in a study of blood T cell repertoires in COVID-19. Sequencing was performed with immunoSEQ multiplex PCR; in TCRdb, only in-frame clones are kept and a portion is missing. The sample holds 95,000 to 150,000 clones, about four fifths seen once. Sequences were obtained from peripheral blood. The receptor set was obtained from a woman in her 70s with acute or convalescent COVID-19.

The chain couples TRBV4-2 to TRBJ2-3, with 15 bases aligning to TRBD2. This CDR3 contains 16 residues. CDR1 and CDR2 from the germline V gene are LGHNA and YNFKEQ. Germline trimming cut 5 bases from V and 4 bases from J; bases unmatched to any gene: 4. In DNA form, the CDR3 reads TGTGCCAGCAGCTCCCGGACTAGCGGGGGGGCAGATACGCAGTATTTT. It yields the protein CASSSRTSGGADTQYF.

The gene calls are TRBV7-2 and TRBJ1-2; tentative D call: TRBD1 (6 bases). From germline, CDR1 is SGHTA and CDR2 FQGNSA. The V end lost 2 bases, the J end lost 3 bases, and 7 bases lay between the germline ends. This CDR3 has 13 amino acids. The CDR3 sequence is CASSLYRDYGYTF. The DNA of the CDR3 is TGTGCCAGCAGCTTATACAGGGACTATGGCTACACCTTC.

The CDR3 loop reads CASSLDRLTGELFF. In nucleotides, the CDR3 is TGTGCCAGCAGCTTGGACAGATTGACCGGGGAGCTGTTTTTT. V is TRBV5-4 and J is TRBJ2-2; D is uncertain. V dropped 0 bases and J dropped 5 bases, with 8 bases sitting between them. CDR3 size: 14 residues. Germline V gives CDR1 SGHNT, CDR2 YYREEE (reference sequence).

This clone was counted between two and nine times. The chain recombines TRBV5-6 with TRBJ1-3; D uncertain. Germline loops: CDR1 SGHDT, CDR2 YYEEEE. The V and J ends lost 0 bases and 1 base respectively, with 5 bases between them. This CDR3 has 14 amino acids. The CDR3, as DNA: TGTGCCAGCAGCTTGGCCTATTCTGGAAACACCATATATTTT. Translated: CASSLAYSGNTIYF.

This chain connects TRBV7-2 to TRBJ2-5; 8 bases agree with TRBD2. CDR1 is SGHTA, CDR2 FQGNSA, per germline. J gave up 5 bases and V 5 bases, and 10 bases lay outside the gene matches. The CDR3 extends over 15 amino acids. The CDR3 sequence: CASSLPTGRGETQYF. The CDR3 region has the DNA TGTGCCAGCAGCCTGCCGACCGGGAGGGGGGAGACCCAGTACTTC.

The chain couples TRBV4-1 to TRBJ1-4; a possible D gene is TRBD1 (5 bases). The CDR3 has 15 amino acids. Germline V gene sequence: CDR1 MGHRA, CDR2 YSYEKL. Between the trimmed V and J ends, which lost 4 bases and 0 bases, there was a span of 9 bases. CDR3 sequence reads: CASSLGAATNEKLFF. For the CDR3, the DNA is TGCGCCAGCAGCCTTGGGGCAGCAACTAATGAAAAACTGTTTTTT.

The chain joins TRBV10-3 to TRBJ2-1; 9 nucleotides line up with TRBD1. The trim removed 0 bases at V and 3 bases at J, leaving 9 bases unmatched. Germline V lookup: CDR1 ENHRY, CDR2 SYGVKD. The CDR3 has 18 residues. The CDR3 region is CAISESEPGQGSYNEQFF. CDR3 coding DNA: TGTGCCATCAGTGAGTCAGAACCGGGACAGGGTAGCTACAATGAGCAGTTCTTC.

This rearrangement joins TRBV11-2 to TRBJ2-7, with 9 bases identical to TRBD1. Unmatched junction bases numbered 4, after V lost 4 bases and J lost 6 bases. Germline CDR1 and CDR2: SGHAT and FQNNGV. The CDR3 is 13 residues long. The CDR3 loop reads CASSSDRGGEQYF. The CDR3 DNA follows: TGTGCCAGCAGCTCGGACAGGGGAGGCGAGCAGTACTTC.

Only one count was recorded for this clone. The chain recombines TRBV25-1 with TRBJ2-2; D perhaps matches TRBD1 (6 bases). Trimming took 2 bases from V and 1 from J, leaving 11 bases between them. The CDR3 has 16 amino acids. Germline V CDR1 and CDR2: MGHDK, SYGVNS. The CDR3 nucleotides read TGTGCCAGCAGTGAAGGTAGGGGGAGGAACACCGGGGAGCTGTTTTTT. Its translation is CASSEGRGRNTGELFF.

The chain joins TRBV11-3 to TRBJ2-1; 11 bases agree with TRBD2. Germline V lookup: CDR1 SGHNT, CDR2 YENEEA. The CDR3 covers 15 residues. V shed 4 bases and J 9 bases; nucleotides not matched to a gene: 8. CDR3 sequence (DNA): TGTGCCAGCAGCTACCTACTAGCGGGGGAGGGTGAGCAGTTCTTC. It is translated as CASSYLLAGEGEQFF.

This chain connects TRBV10-2 to TRBJ2-6; 8 bases agree with TRBD1. The trim removed 6 bases at V and 3 bases at J, leaving 7 bases unmatched. Germline V gene sequence: CDR1 WSHSY, CDR2 SAAADI. The CDR3 covers 16 residues. The CDR3 region is CASSLQGVGGANVLTF. CDR3 in DNA: TGCGCCAGCAGCCTACAGGGGGTCGGTGGGGCCAACGTCCTGACTTTC.

The chain employs TRBV3-1 (or the pseudogene TRBV3-2) and TRBJ1-1; 7 positions match TRBD1. CDR3 length: 16 amino acids. Germline lookup yields CDR1 LGHDT and CDR2 YNNKEL (reference sequence). Trimming took 4 bases from V and 0 from J; bases not matched to a gene: 8. CDR3 in amino acids: CASSLATGPMNTEAFF. For the CDR3, the DNA is TGTGCCAGCAGCCTTGCGACAGGGCCCATGAACACTGAAGCTTTCTTT.

Points on this clone: The same CDR3 can be traced to other DNA sequences in this sample. The chain carries TRBV11-3 and TRBJ1-1, with D perhaps TRBD1 (5 bases). CDR1 and CDR2 from the germline V gene are SGHNT and YENEEA. CDR3 size: 11 residues. Trimming pared 3 bases from V and 7 bases from J, leaving 6 bases between. CDR3: CASSLGGEAFF. The CDR3 coding sequence is TGTGCCAGCAGCTTGGGGGGTGAAGCTTTCTTT.

This clone has more than one count but fewer than ten. The V and J genes are TRBV5-4 and TRBJ2-3; possible D gene TRBD2, 5 bases. Germline V gene sequence: CDR1 SGHNT, CDR2 YYREEE (reference sequence). The V gene lost 7 bases and the J gene lost 3 bases, with 15 bases spanning the gap. There are 14 residues in the CDR3. The CDR3 nucleotides are TGTGCCAGCTCCTCGACGGGGAGTACAGATACGCAGTATTTT. Translation gives CASSSTGSTDTQYF. Complete variable domain (other parts from reference TRBV5-4 and TRBJ2-3): ETGVTQSPTHLIKTRGQQVTLRCSSQSGHNTVSWYQQALGQGPQFIFQYYREEENGRGNFPPRFSGLQFPNYSSELNVNALELDDSALYLCASSSTGSTDTQYFGPGTRLTVL.

This clone was counted only a few times. This chain connects TRBV10-2 to TRBJ1-4; 12 nucleotides align to TRBD1. V shed 3 bases, J shed 8 bases, and the junction held 4 bases outside the gene matches. The germline V gene has CDR1 WSHSY and CDR2 SAAADI. CDR3 size: 15 residues. This CDR3 is CASSDPGQGAEKLFF. CDR3 bases: TGCGCCAGCAGTGACCCGGGACAGGGGGCGGAAAAACTGTTTTTT.

The table lists this clone with a count of one. The chain is built from TRBV3-1 (or the pseudogene TRBV3-2) and TRBJ2-1, with 9 positions matching TRBD1. The germline CDR1 and CDR2 sequences are LGHDT and YNNKEL (reference sequence). The CDR3 is 14 amino acids. Unmatched junction bases numbered 5, after V lost 5 bases and J lost 6 bases. This CDR3 reads CASSSPGQGNEQFF. In DNA, the CDR3 is TGTGCCAGCAGCTCTCCGGGACAGGGCAATGAGCAGTTCTTC.

This chain connects TRBV5-6 to TRBJ1-5; D uncertain. The CDR3 loop spans 12 amino acids. Germline V gives CDR1 SGHDT, CDR2 YYEEEE. With 0 bases removed from V and 6 bases from J, the gap between germline ends came to 4 bases. Here the CDR3 DNA reads TGTGCCAGCAGCTTGGCGAGTCAGCCCCAGCATTTT. It specifies CASSLASQPQHF.

The J gene is TRBJ1-5, the V gene TRBV2; TRBD1 might be the D (5 bases). Trimming removed 6 bases from V and 6 bases from J, with 15 bases in between. This CDR3 is built from 14 residues. Germline CDR1 and CDR2: SNHLY and FYNNEI. The CDR3 DNA is TGTGCCAGCAGGGCAGGGAGGGGAGGTCAGCCCCAGCATTTT. Translating gives CASRAGRGGQPQHF.

V usage is TRBV5-1 and J usage is TRBJ2-5, with 8 positions matching TRBD2. This CDR3 has 15 residues. Unmatched junction bases numbered 6, after V lost 0 bases and J lost 5 bases. Germline V gene lookup returns CDR1 SGHRS and CDR2 YFSETQ. Here the CDR3 DNA reads TGCGCCAGCAGCTTGGTGGGAGCGGGGGCCGAGACCCAGTACTTC. This codes for CASSLVGAGAETQYF.

The chain carries TRBV30 and TRBJ1-2; TRBD1 might be the D (5 bases). This CDR3 comprises 15 residues. Germline loops: CDR1 GTSNPN, CDR2 SVGIG (reference sequence). V gave up 3 bases and J gave up 3 bases, with 17 bases separating them. CDR3 residues: CAWRHTAGHHYGYTF. CDR3 nucleotide sequence: TGTGCCTGGAGACATACCGCAGGGCACCACTATGGCTACACCTTC.

The chain is built from TRBV4-2 and TRBJ1-3, with TRBD1 identical over 9 bases. The CDR3 is 17 amino acids. The germline V gene encodes CDR1 LGHNA and CDR2 YNFKEQ. Trimming took 4 bases from V and 0 from J; bases not matched to a gene: 7. The CDR3: CASSPTGGSISGNTIYF. CDR3 nucleotide sequence: TGTGCCAGCAGCCCGACAGGGGGATCCATCTCTGGAAACACCATATATTTT.

V is TRBV19 and J is TRBJ1-5, with D possibly matching TRBD1 (5 bases). This CDR3 spans 13 amino acids. The V gene lost 6 bases and the J gene lost 4 bases, with 10 bases spanning the gap. Germline V CDR1 and CDR2: LNHDA, SQIVND (reference sequence). The CDR3 sequence: CASRFDRNQPQHF. In nucleotides, the CDR3 is TGTGCCAGTAGGTTCGACAGAAATCAGCCCCAGCATTTT.

The gene calls are TRBV27 and TRBJ1-5, with D maybe TRBD1 (6 bases). V lost 2 bases and J lost 7, with 18 bases in between. Germline CDR1 is MNHEY and CDR2 is SMNVEV (reference sequence). The CDR3 totals 16 residues. CDR3 region: CASSLAGRGYGQPQHF. The DNA of the CDR3 is TGTGCCAGCAGTTTAGCCGGCAGGGGTTATGGGCAGCCCCAGCATTTT.

The V and J genes are TRBV4-1 and TRBJ2-3; 12 bases align to TRBD2. The germline CDR1 and CDR2 sequences are MGHRA and YSYEKL. The J segment lost 1 base and the V segment lost 2 bases, leaving 1 base of the junction unmatched. The CDR3 contains 16 residues. This chain's CDR3 is CASSQTSGGRTDTQYF. Here the CDR3 DNA reads TGCGCCAGCAGCCAAACTAGCGGGGGGCGCACAGATACGCAGTATTTT.

CDR3 amino acids: CASSVWASGGLETQYF. The CDR3 nucleotides read TGTGCCAGCAGCGTTTGGGCTAGCGGGGGGTTGGAGACCCAGTACTTC. This rearrangement joins TRBV9 to TRBJ2-5; TRBD2 matches 11 bases. This CDR3 comprises 16 residues. Germline V gene lookup returns CDR1 SGDLS and CDR2 YYNGEE. The ends lost 2 bases at V and 5 bases at J; junction bases unmatched: 8.

The genes are TRBV7-3 and TRBJ2-3; a weak D match, TRBD2 (6 bases). The CDR3 has 15 residues. Germline V gene lookup returns CDR1 SGHTA and CDR2 FQGTGA. V shed 4 bases and J shed 4 bases, with 15 bases lying between them. The CDR3 reads CASSSNLPGADTQYF. Written as DNA, the CDR3 is TGTGCCAGCAGCTCTAACCTCCCGGGAGCAGATACGCAGTATTTT.

The V gene is TRBV11-3, the J gene TRBJ1-1, with a possible D match to TRBD1 (6 bases). The V end lost 5 bases, the J end lost 1 base, and 14 bases lay between the germline ends. This CDR3 region has 15 residues. Germline values: CDR1 SGHNT, CDR2 YENEEA. CDR3 coding DNA: TGTGCCAGCAGCCCTCTACAGGGAACGAACACTGAAGCTTTCTTT. Its protein product is CASSPLQGTNTEAFF.